This T cell receptor (beta chain) was recovered during a study of neurological immune-mediated disorders. Study information: Of the approximately 34 patients with multiple sclerosis, roughly 30 had relapsing-remitting MS, whereas the remaining 3 had secondary progressive MS. Study-wide points: The repertoires of 18 of 34 multiple sclerosis patients were placed by phylogenetic grouping in a single related-CDR3 cluster, which may be a signature.

The CDR3 is made up of 15 amino acids. The V and J ends lost 5 bases and 2 bases, in that order; junction bases with no gene match: 6. In germline, CDR1 is DFQATT, CDR2 SNEGSKA (reference sequence). This clonotype was observed many times. The antigen remains unidentified. The cDNA was synthesized by means of template-switch 5'RACE, which was carried out with 10-nucleotide random UMIs. Every sequencing run returned over 160 million TCR-beta sequences, which were derived from 15-18 subjects. TCRdb processed the 5' RACE reads anew with MiXCR; each CDR3 protein has one entry. The data hold 45,000 to 50,000 distinct CDR3 sequences, with approximately 2.8% observed a single time.

The rearrangement links TRBV20-1 to TRBJ2-7; 13 nucleotides line up with TRBD2. The sample was PBMCs. The clonotype comes from a woman between 50 and 59 years old with multiple sclerosis. The CDR3 here is CSAPGLAGITYEQYF. CDR3 nucleotides: TGCAGTGCTCCGGGACTAGCGGGAATTACCTACGAGCAGTACTTC.